The 30 T cell receptor beta chains below were found in one sample sequenced in a study of cytomegalovirus exposure and HLA in healthy donors. The PCR ran on 60 Vbeta and 13 Jbeta primers. Only in-frame clones appear in the TCRdb table, and some are missing; sequencing was by immunoSEQ multiplex PCR. The sample totals around 60,000 clones. Specimen: PBMCs. The receptors derive from a woman aged 18-29 years in good health and CMV-seronegative.

This rearrangement joins TRBV5-4 to TRBJ2-5; TRBD1 matches 7 bases. J lost 3 bases, V lost 2 bases, and 4 bases had no gene match. CDR3 length equals 14 residues. Germline CDR1 is SGHNT and CDR2 is YYREEE (reference sequence). CDR3 amino acids: CASSLRQGEETQYF. CDR3 sequence (DNA): TGTGCCAGCAGCTTAAGACAGGGAGAAGAGACCCAGTACTTC.

This chain uses TRBV6-4 with TRBJ2-1; D may be TRBD2 (6 bases). V was cut by 5 bases and J by 9 bases, with 14 bases left in between. Germline V lookup: CDR1 MRHNA, CDR2 SNTAGT. The CDR3 loop spans 13 amino acids. CDR3 in amino acids: CASSTGGVGEQFF. In nucleotides, the CDR3 is TGTGCCAGCAGTACCGGAGGGGTAGGTGAGCAGTTCTTC.

V and J are TRBV30 and TRBJ1-2; tentative D call: TRBD1 (6 bases). CDR3 length: 15 residues. Trimming took off 3 bases at V and 6 bases at J, with 20 bases between the two ends. Germline CDR1 is GTSNPN and CDR2 is SVGIG (reference sequence). Here the CDR3 DNA reads TGTGCCTGGAGAGTGTTAGGGGGGGGCCCGGATGGCTACACCTTC. Amino acids: CAWRVLGGGPDGYTF.

The chain is built from TRBV5-1 and TRBJ2-3, with 12 bases that match TRBD2. There are 16 residues in the CDR3. The germline CDR1 and CDR2 sequences are SGHRS and YFSETQ. After removal of 4 bases from V and 3 bases from J, the junction contained 6 bases not matched to a gene. DNA of the CDR3: TGCGCCAGCAGCGTGCTAGCGGGAGGGCCAACAGATACGCAGTATTTT. As protein: CASSVLAGGPTDTQYF. The variable domain in full, completed from reference TRBV5-1 and TRBJ2-3, reads KAGVTQTPRYLIKTRGQQVTLSCSPISGHRSVSWYQQTPGQGLQFLFEYFSETQRNKGNFPGRFSGRQFSNSRSEMNVSTLELGDSALYLCASSVLAGGPTDTQYFGPGTRLTVL.

This chain joins TRBV5-1 and TRBJ2-7, with a weak D call TRBD2 (6 bases). The V end lost 0 bases, the J end lost 4 bases, and 11 bases lay between the germline ends. Per the germline V gene, CDR1 is SGHRS and CDR2 is YFSETQ. The CDR3 consists of 14 residues. This CDR3 is CASSLAGSLYEQYF. Here the CDR3 DNA reads TGCGCCAGCAGCTTGGCCGGGAGTCTTTACGAGCAGTACTTC. Full variable domain (remainder filled in from reference TRBV5-1 and TRBJ2-7): KAGVTQTPRYLIKTRGQQVTLSCSPISGHRSVSWYQQTPGQGLQFLFEYFSETQRNKGNFPGRFSGRQFSNSRSEMNVSTLELGDSALYLCASSLAGSLYEQYFGPGTRLTVT.

The rearrangement joins TRBV29-1 to TRBJ2-3; 8 bases are a match to TRBD1. The J segment lost 4 bases and the V segment lost 6 bases, leaving 9 bases of the junction unmatched. The CDR3 is 14 residues long. Germline loops: CDR1 SQVTM, CDR2 ANQGSEA. The CDR3, as DNA: TGCAGCGTGGAGGGACAGGATCTCCCAGATACGCAGTATTTT. As protein: CSVEGQDLPDTQYF.

The chain employs TRBV5-6 and TRBJ2-2; 9 bases are shared with TRBD1. CDR3 length: 16 amino acids. Germline CDR1 SGHDT, CDR2 YYEEEE. The ends lost 4 bases at V and 4 bases at J; junction bases unmatched: 8. CDR3 bases: TGTGCCAGCAGCGGCGGGACAGGGCCGGCCACCGGGGAGCTGTTTTTT. Translating gives CASSGGTGPATGELFF.

The rearrangement joins TRBV19 to TRBJ1-2; D possibly corresponds to TRBD1 (5 bases). Trimming removed 3 bases at V and 2 bases at J, with 7 bases between. From germline, CDR1 is LNHDA and CDR2 SQIVND (reference sequence). The CDR3 has 13 amino acids. The CDR3: CASSMTENYGYTF. In DNA form, the CDR3 reads TGTGCCAGTAGTATGACAGAAAACTATGGCTACACCTTC.

The gene calls are TRBV19 and TRBJ2-7; no definite D call. In germline, CDR1 is LNHDA, CDR2 SQIVND (reference sequence). V was cut by 7 bases and J by 7 bases, with 5 bases left in between. This CDR3 has 9 amino acids. CDR3 nucleotides: TGTGCCAGTATCCGTGAGCAGTACTTC. Translated: CASIREQYF. Full variable domain (rest looked up from reference TRBV19 and TRBJ2-7): DGGITQSPKYLFRKEGQNVTLSCEQNLNHDAMYWYRQDPGQGLRLIYYSQIVNDFQKGDIAEGYSVSREKKESFPLTVTSAQKNPTAFYLCASIREQYFGPGTRLTVT.

The CDR3 sequence is CASSDGEPTDTQYF. In DNA form, the CDR3 reads TGTGCCAGCAGTGATGGAGAGCCCACAGATACGCAGTATTTT. The rearrangement joins TRBV6-1 to TRBJ2-3; the D is unclear. Germline V gene data show CDR1 as MNHNS and CDR2 as SASEGT. CDR3 size: 14 residues. V shed 3 bases and J shed 2 bases, with 9 bases lying between them.

The chain employs TRBV1 and TRBJ1-5; TRBD1, as called in the table, went unchecked against the DNA. TRBV1 is labeled a pseudogene. The CDR3 covers 14 residues. CDR3 loop: CTSSPDREQQPQHF. The CDR3, as DNA: TGCACCAGCAGCCCCGACAGGGAGCAGCAGCCCCAGCATTTT.

The chain uses TRBV14 and TRBJ1-1, with 8 bases matching TRBD1. Germline V gene data show CDR1 as SGHDN and CDR2 as FVKESK. V gave up 2 bases and J gave up 4 bases; unmatched junction bases: 6. This CDR3 spans 15 amino acids. CDR3 protein: CASSQRPGGVTEAFF. The CDR3 bases are TGTGCCAGCAGCCAACGGCCAGGGGGCGTCACTGAAGCTTTCTTT. The whole variable domain, remainder taken from reference TRBV14 and TRBJ1-1, is EAGVTQFPSHSVIEKGQTVTLRCDPISGHDNLYWYRRVMGKEIKFLLHFVKESKQDESGMPNNRFLAERTGGTYSTLKVQPAELEDSGVYFCASSQRPGGVTEAFFGQGTRLTVV.

This chain uses TRBV7-2 with TRBJ1-2, with D maybe TRBD1 (6 bases). Trimming pared 1 base from V and 7 bases from J, leaving 13 bases between. The germline V gene encodes CDR1 SGHTA and CDR2 FQGNSA. This CDR3 comprises 14 residues. In nucleotides, the CDR3 is TGTGCCAGCAGCTTAGACCCGGGGGGCTTTGGCTACACCTTC. Its protein is CASSLDPGGFGYTF.

The CDR3 nucleotides read TGCGCCAGCAGGGGGCGGACAGGACACTATGGCTACACCTTC. Translating gives CASRGRTGHYGYTF. The chain is built from TRBV10-1 and TRBJ1-2; 7 positions agree with TRBD1. Looked up from germline, CDR1 is WNHNN and CDR2 is SYGVQD (reference sequence). The CDR3 is 14 amino acids. The V segment lost 6 bases and the J segment 3 bases; nucleotides outside the gene matches: 7.

The CDR3 sequence: CASSSRYGYTF. The CDR3 bases are TGTGCCAGCAGCTCCCGCTATGGCTACACCTTC. V usage is TRBV28 and J usage is TRBJ1-2, with D unclear. CDR1 MDHEN and CDR2 SYDVKM come from the germline V gene. Trimming shortened V by 6 bases and J by 4 bases, and 6 bases separated the two germline ends. The CDR3 is made up of 11 amino acids.

The V and J genes are TRBV7-8 and TRBJ2-1; TRBD2 matches 12 bases. The CDR3 is 18 residues long. Trimming took 4 bases from V and 0 from J; bases not matched to a gene: 7. The V gene's germline CDR1 is SGHVS and CDR2 FQNEAQ. In nucleotides, the CDR3 is TGTGCCAGCAGCTCGCCGACTAGCGGGGGACACTCCTACAATGAGCAGTTCTTC. Residues: CASSSPTSGGHSYNEQFF.

The chain carries TRBV4-2 and TRBJ1-1; 10 nucleotides align to TRBD1. The CDR3 loop spans 19 amino acids. From germline, CDR1 is LGHNA and CDR2 YNFKEQ. With V trimmed by 3 bases and J by 0 bases, 13 bases remained unmatched. The CDR3 is CASSHISMRQGALNTEAFF. In nucleotides, the CDR3 is TGTGCCAGCAGCCACATTAGCATGAGACAGGGGGCACTGAACACTGAAGCTTTCTTT.

J is TRBJ2-7 and V is TRBV6-1; the match to TRBD2 covers 7 bases. Germline V CDR1 and CDR2: MNHNS, SASEGT. Trimming removed 2 bases from V and 3 bases from J; junction bases left unmatched: 10. There are 16 residues in the CDR3. The CDR3 DNA follows: TGTGCCAGCAGTGAATCGAGGGGAGGGAGAGTCTACGAGCAGTACTTC. Translated: CASSESRGGRVYEQYF.

A note on this clone: Other DNA sequences within the sample encode an identical CDR3. In nucleotides, the CDR3 is TGCGCCAGCAGCTTGACTAGCGGGAAAGACGAGCAGTACTTC. Amino acids: CASSLTSGKDEQYF. V usage is TRBV5-1 and J usage is TRBJ2-7, with TRBD2 matching 10 bases. Trimming took 1 base from V and 5 from J; bases not matched to a gene: 3. The CDR3 loop spans 14 amino acids. Per germline, CDR1 SGHRS and CDR2 YFSETQ.

This chain joins TRBV4-2 and TRBJ2-7, with 9 bases fitting TRBD1. V lost 0 bases to trimming and J lost 2 bases; unmatched junction nucleotides: 5. The length of the CDR3 is 16 residues. Germline V lookup: CDR1 LGHNA, CDR2 YNFKEQ. In nucleotides, the CDR3 is TGTGCCAGCAGCCAAGATTGGACAGGGGTCCCCTACGAGCAGTACTTC. Protein sequence: CASSQDWTGVPYEQYF.

The chain has TRBV25-1 and TRBJ2-1, with D hard to call. From germline, CDR1 is MGHDK and CDR2 SYGVNS. The germline V and J ends were trimmed by 6 bases and 7 bases, with 4 bases remaining between them. CDR3 length: 10 residues. The CDR3 bases are TGTGCCAGCAGCAGTAATGAGCAGTTCTTC. It is translated as CASSSNEQFF. Variable domain in full (rest from reference TRBV25-1 and TRBJ2-1): EADIYQTPRYLVIGTGKKITLECSQTMGHDKMYWYQQDPGMELHLIHYSYGVNSTEKGDLSSESTVSRIRTEHFPLTLESARPSHTSQYLCASSSNEQFFGPGTRLTVL.

About this clone: This sample includes further DNA sequences coding for the same CDR3. The CDR3 here is CASSQAGTGSYEQYF. CDR3 DNA: TGCGCCAGCAGCCAAGCCGGGACAGGGTCCTACGAGCAGTACTTC. The rearrangement uses TRBV4-1 and TRBJ2-7, with 9 bases that match TRBD1. Germline values: CDR1 MGHRA, CDR2 YSYEKL. J was trimmed by 1 base and V by 1 base; bases with no gene match: 2. CDR3 size: 15 residues.

The DNA of the CDR3 is TGTGCCAGCAGACTCTACAATGAGCAGTTCTTC. As protein: CASRLYNEQFF. The chain links TRBV2 to TRBJ2-1; D unclear. V lost 6 bases, J lost 3 bases, and 3 bases lay in between. Germline CDR1 and CDR2: SNHLY and FYNNEI. CDR3 length equals 11 residues.

The chain couples TRBV6-6 to TRBJ2-3; perhaps TRBD2 as D (5 bases). Deletions cut 6 bases from V and 2 bases from J, with 12 bases between. The CDR3 covers 14 residues. CDR1 MNHNY and CDR2 SVGAGI come from the germline V gene (reference sequence). The CDR3 DNA sequence: TGTGCCAGCAGACCCGGGGAGTACACAGATACGCAGTATTTT. Amino acid sequence: CASRPGEYTDTQYF.

The J gene is TRBJ1-1, the V gene TRBV10-3; D is possibly TRBD1 (6 bases). CDR3 length: 13 residues. With 3 bases removed from V and 1 base from J, the gap between germline ends came to 6 bases. Germline assignment: CDR1 ENHRY and CDR2 SYGVKD. CDR3 sequence: CAISEQGNTEAFF. The CDR3 nucleotides are TGTGCCATCAGTGAACAGGGGAACACTGAAGCTTTCTTT.

The chain joins TRBV28 to TRBJ2-7, with TRBD1 matching 7 bases. Trimming took 3 bases from V and 2 from J; bases not matched to a gene: 4. Germline V gene data show CDR1 as MDHEN and CDR2 as SYDVKM. The CDR3 has 14 amino acids. CDR3 sequence (DNA): TGTGCCAGCAGTTTGACAGGGAACCCCTACGAGCAGTACTTC. Encoded protein: CASSLTGNPYEQYF.

The chain has TRBV6-5 and TRBJ1-2, with 7 bases identical to TRBD1. Germline assignment: CDR1 MNHEY and CDR2 SVGAGI. After removal of 6 bases from V and 6 bases from J, the junction contained 7 bases not matched to a gene. The CDR3 contains 13 residues. CDR3 protein: CASRPTTGNGYTF. The CDR3 bases are TGTGCCAGCAGACCAACGACAGGGAATGGCTACACCTTC.

The V and J genes are TRBV19 and TRBJ1-2; D is perhaps TRBD1 (6 bases). Deletions cut 7 bases from V and 2 bases from J, with 14 bases between. The V gene's germline CDR1 is LNHDA and CDR2 SQIVND (reference sequence). CDR3 length: 14 amino acids. CDR3 sequence reads: CASTPTGTNYGYTF. In DNA form, the CDR3 reads TGTGCCAGTACCCCCACGGGGACAAACTATGGCTACACCTTC.

This sequence joins TRBV18 and TRBJ2-7, with D perhaps matching TRBD1 (6 bases). V was trimmed by 3 bases and J by 4 bases, leaving 16 bases between them. The CDR3 spans 15 residues. Germline V gene lookup returns CDR1 KGHSH and CDR2 LQKENI. CDR3 protein: CASSPTRDKLYEQYF. The DNA of the CDR3 is TGTGCCAGCTCACCGACCCGGGACAAATTGTACGAGCAGTACTTC.

V gene TRBV29-1 combines with J gene TRBJ1-2, with D possibly being TRBD1 (6 bases). CDR3 length equals 11 residues. The V and J ends lost 7 bases and 10 bases respectively, with 16 bases between them. In germline, CDR1 is SQVTM, CDR2 ANQGSEA. This chain's CDR3 is CSGPYRAFYTF. The CDR3 DNA is TGCAGCGGACCCTACAGGGCGTTCTACACCTTC.